This T cell receptor (beta chain) stems from a study of cytomegalovirus exposure and HLA in healthy donors. About the research overall: An early data release held about 85 million unique TCRs from HLA-typed donors. Overall study results and limits: Specificity of a few CMV-associated chains for CMV antigens was verified in vitro. Later, an analysis showed that TCR beta chains associated with HLA were more clonally expanded than others that were equally common. Most of the TCR beta V segments (in an earlier analysis) were productive either about 87% or about 30% of the time.

The PCR ran on 60 Vbeta and 13 Jbeta primers. Assay used: immunoSEQ multiplex PCR; TCRdb lists only in-frame clones, some missing. The repertoire holds under 110,000 clones, more than 65% seen once, with 5% to 7% in the top ten. This CDR3 has 15 amino acids. Germline loops: CDR1 KGHSH, CDR2 LQKENI. Trimming took off 3 bases at V and 8 bases at J, with 16 bases between the two ends. On this clone: The antigen is not known.

This receptor was taken from a woman between 45 and 60 years old in good health and CMV-seropositive. The specimen sequenced was PBMCs. The genes are TRBV18 and TRBJ1-4; D might be TRBD1 (6 bases). The CDR3: CASSPGISQGEKLFF. The CDR3 nucleotides read TGTGCCAGCTCACCCGGGATCTCCCAGGGGGAAAAACTGTTTTTT.